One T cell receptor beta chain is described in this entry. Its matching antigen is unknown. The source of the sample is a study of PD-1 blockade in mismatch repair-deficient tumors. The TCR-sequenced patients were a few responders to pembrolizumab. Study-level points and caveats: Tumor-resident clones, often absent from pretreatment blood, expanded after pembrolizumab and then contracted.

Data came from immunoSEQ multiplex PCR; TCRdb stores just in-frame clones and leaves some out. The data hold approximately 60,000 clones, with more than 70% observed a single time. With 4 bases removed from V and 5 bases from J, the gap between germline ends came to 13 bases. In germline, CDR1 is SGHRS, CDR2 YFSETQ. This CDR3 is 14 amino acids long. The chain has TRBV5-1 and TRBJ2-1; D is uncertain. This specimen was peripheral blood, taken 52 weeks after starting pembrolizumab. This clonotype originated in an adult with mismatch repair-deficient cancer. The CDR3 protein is CASSRYTGHNEQFF. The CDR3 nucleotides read TGCGCCAGCAGCCGTTATACGGGCCACAATGAGCAGTTCTTC.